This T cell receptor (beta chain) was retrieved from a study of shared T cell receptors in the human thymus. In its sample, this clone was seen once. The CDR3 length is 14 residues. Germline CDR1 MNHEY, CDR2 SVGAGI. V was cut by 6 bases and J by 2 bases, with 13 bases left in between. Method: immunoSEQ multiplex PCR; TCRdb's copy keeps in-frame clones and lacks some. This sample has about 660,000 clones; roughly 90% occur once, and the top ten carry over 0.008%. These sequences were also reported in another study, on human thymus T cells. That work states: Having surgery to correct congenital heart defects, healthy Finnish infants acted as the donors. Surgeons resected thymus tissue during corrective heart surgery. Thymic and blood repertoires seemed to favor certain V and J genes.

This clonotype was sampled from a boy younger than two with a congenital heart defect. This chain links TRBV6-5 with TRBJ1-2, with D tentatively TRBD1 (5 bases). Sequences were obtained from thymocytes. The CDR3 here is CASRHSTVNYGYTF. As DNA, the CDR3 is TGTGCCAGCAGACACTCGACAGTAAACTATGGCTACACCTTC.